This entry concerns a single T cell receptor (beta chain). Its antigen remains unknown. Time point in this sample: roughly 6 months of natalizumab therapy. Samples T1 and T2 were drawn at 6 and 12 months of therapy, respectively. Trimming shortened V by 2 bases and J by 8 bases, and 19 bases separated the two germline ends. The CDR3 has 17 residues. The germline V gene encodes CDR1 LNHDA and CDR2 SQIVND (reference sequence). This specimen comes from a study of multiple sclerosis patients with progressive multifocal leukoencephalopathy. Points from the study as a whole: Clones expanded at PML were already present before and during natalizumab.

Using immunoSEQ multiplex PCR, the repertoire was profiled, and TCRdb retains in-frame clones only, with some absent. The table lists under 30,000 clones, nearly 90% of them singletons. The TCR was taken from a human donor with multiple sclerosis. The sample in question was PBMCs, obtained from a patient treated with natalizumab. The chain has TRBV19 and TRBJ1-6; D is possibly TRBD1 (5 bases). Written as DNA, the CDR3 is TGTGCCAGTAGTATAAGCAATCGGGGGTATTTCGATTCACCCCTCCACTTT. It codes for CASSISNRGYFDSPLHF.